This TCR beta chain was observed in a study of CD8+CD57+ T cells in acquired aplastic anemia. The CDR3 has 15 amino acids. The germline CDR1 and CDR2 sequences are SGHVS and FNYEAQ. V lost 1 base to trimming and J lost 2 bases, with 9 bases between them. CDR3 and TCR beta VDJ profiling relied on genomic DNA as the template. TCRdb re-called the reads through MiXCR, storing one row per CDR3 protein. The table shows 120,000 or so distinct CDR3 sequences, with over 45% occurring only once. This receptor was obtained from a human donor in good health, serving as a control. The material sequenced was sorted CD4+, CD8+, or CD8+CD57+ T cells (not recorded which) from PBMCs. The genes are TRBV7-6 and TRBJ2-1; D possibly corresponds to TRBD2 (6 bases). Here the CDR3 reads CASSLEAGPYNEQFF. CDR3 DNA sequence: TGTGCCAGCAGCTTAGAAGCGGGCCCCTACAATGAGCAGTTCTTC.